Shown below are 16 T cell receptor beta chains from a single sample sequenced in a study of T cell responses to AZD1222 COVID-19 vaccine. Data came from immunoSEQ multiplex PCR; TCRdb stores just in-frame clones and leaves some out. The sample carries 140,000 to 150,000 clones, 88% recorded once. Specimen: peripheral blood, collected on day 0 of AZD1222 vaccination. The receptors derive from an adult in good health.

The CDR3 DNA is TGTGCCAGCACCGGAGCAAGAGGTCAGCCCCAGCATTTT. Its translation: CASTGARGQPQHF. The chain has TRBV7-2 and TRBJ1-5; D unclear. The CDR3 contains 13 residues. V shed 7 bases and J shed 6 bases, with 13 bases lying between them. Germline V gene lookup returns CDR1 SGHTA and CDR2 FQGNSA.

The rearrangement uses TRBV7-2 and TRBJ1-1; TRBD1 might be the D (5 bases). This CDR3 region has 13 residues. V lost 5 bases, J lost 1 base, and 8 bases lay in between. Looked up from germline, CDR1 is SGHTA and CDR2 is FQGNSA. The CDR3 protein is CASSKGENTEAFF. The CDR3 nucleotides read TGTGCCAGCAGCAAAGGGGAGAACACTGAAGCTTTCTTT.

V is TRBV6-1 and J is TRBJ1-5; TRBD1 matches at 7 bases. Germline CDR1 and CDR2: MNHNS and SASEGT. With V trimmed by 4 bases and J by 7 bases, 13 bases remained unmatched. The CDR3 totals 16 residues. The CDR3 DNA sequence: TGTGCCAGCAGTGTGAGGGTCGGAACAGGGGCGCAGCCCCAGCATTTT. The encoded protein is CASSVRVGTGAQPQHF.

The genes are TRBV5-1 and TRBJ2-5; 11 nucleotides agree with TRBD2. There are 14 residues in the CDR3. CDR1 and CDR2 (germline): SGHRS, YFSETQ. V trimming: 5 bases; J trimming: 5 bases; junction bases outside the gene matches: 5. The CDR3 reads CASRTSGGAETQYF. In DNA form, the CDR3 reads TGCGCCAGCAGAACTAGCGGGGGCGCGGAGACCCAGTACTTC.

Comments on this clone: Other nucleotide sequences from this sample produce the same CDR3. The chain's CDR3 is CASSPLDRNTEAFF. The CDR3 DNA follows: TGTGCCAGCAGCCCCCTCGACAGGAACACTGAAGCTTTCTTT. The genes are TRBV3-1 (or the pseudogene TRBV3-2) and TRBJ1-1, with D perhaps TRBD1 (5 bases). With 4 bases removed from V and 1 base from J, the gap between germline ends came to 10 bases. The CDR3 has 14 residues. Germline V gene data show CDR1 as LGHDT and CDR2 as YNNKEL (reference sequence).

This clone was picked up a small number of times. This chain connects TRBV4-1 to TRBJ1-1, with a possible D match to TRBD1 (5 bases). Germline loops: CDR1 MGHRA, CDR2 YSYEKL. The CDR3 has 14 amino acids. V lost 3 bases and J 4 bases, leaving 12 bases between the germline ends. The CDR3 reads CASSQGRVVTEAFF. The CDR3 DNA reads TGCGCCAGCAGCCAGGGCAGGGTGGTCACTGAAGCTTTCTTT.

The V gene is TRBV6-1, the J gene TRBJ2-7, with D perhaps matching TRBD1 (6 bases). V lost 3 bases and J lost 7, with 13 bases in between. CDR1 and CDR2 (germline): MNHNS, SASEGT. The CDR3 covers 13 residues. This chain's CDR3 is CASSDLQGWEQYF. The CDR3 DNA is TGTGCCAGCAGTGATCTCCAGGGGTGGGAGCAGTACTTC.

CDR3: CASSHGTGSEHEQFF. In DNA, the CDR3 is TGTGCCAGCAGCCATGGGACAGGGTCGGAGCATGAGCAGTTCTTC. V gene TRBV5-8 combines with J gene TRBJ2-1, with 9 bases lining up with TRBD1. V gave up 4 bases and J gave up 8 bases; unmatched junction bases: 10. Germline values: CDR1 SGHTS, CDR2 YDEGEE. The CDR3 runs 15 residues.

The V call is TRBV3-1 (or the pseudogene TRBV3-2), the J call TRBJ2-7, with 9 positions matching TRBD2. Germline V gene data show CDR1 as LGHDT and CDR2 as YNNKEL (reference sequence). Losses at the gene ends were 4 bases for V and 4 bases for J; bases not matched to a gene: 8. The CDR3 covers 15 residues. As DNA, the CDR3 is TGTGCCAGCAGCCTCTATTTAGCGGGGGTGTACGAGCAGTACTTC. It is translated as CASSLYLAGVYEQYF.

This sequence joins TRBV5-6 and TRBJ1-1; D unresolved. Between the trimmed V and J ends, which lost 1 base and 10 bases, there was a span of 11 bases. CDR3 length equals 12 residues. Germline V lookup: CDR1 SGHDT, CDR2 YYEEEE. CDR3 nucleotide sequence: TGTGCCAGCAGCTTGCCGGTGGGAAGAGCTTTCTTT. Its protein is CASSLPVGRAFF.

This sequence joins TRBV4-1 and TRBJ2-2; no clear D. Germline CDR1 and CDR2: MGHRA and YSYEKL. The CDR3 sequence is 16 residues long. V lost 0 bases and J 2 bases, leaving 10 bases between the germline ends. CDR3 loop: CASSQDRTLNTGELFF. DNA of the CDR3: TGCGCCAGCAGCCAAGATCGAACATTAAACACCGGGGAGCTGTTTTTT.

The J gene is TRBJ1-1, the V gene TRBV6-4; D remains unclear. CDR1 MRHNA and CDR2 SNTAGT come from the germline V gene. CDR3 length: 16 amino acids. V was trimmed by 4 bases and J by 0 bases, leaving 15 bases between them. CDR3 coding DNA: TGTGCCAGCAGTGGGCGGCCGGAAAGGATGAACACTGAAGCTTTCTTT. The encoded protein is CASSGRPERMNTEAFF.

This clone turned up a few times. The V call is TRBV27, the J call TRBJ1-1, with a tentative D call TRBD1 (6 bases). The CDR3 runs 14 residues. The germline V and J ends were trimmed by 5 bases and 4 bases, with 14 bases remaining between them. Germline CDR1 is MNHEY and CDR2 is SMNVEV (reference sequence). This CDR3 reads CASSPQGTGTEAFF. In DNA form, the CDR3 reads TGTGCCAGCAGTCCTCAGGGGACGGGCACTGAAGCTTTCTTT.

This clone was counted only a few times. The chain uses TRBV7-2 and TRBJ1-5; 9 bases map to TRBD1. Germline assignment: CDR1 SGHTA and CDR2 FQGNSA. The CDR3 consists of 15 residues. Germline trimming cut 3 bases from V and 6 bases from J; bases unmatched to any gene: 6. CDR3 nucleotides: TGTGCCAGCAGCTTGTCCCGGGACAGGGCTCAGCCCCAGCATTTT. It yields the protein CASSLSRDRAQPQHF.

The V and J genes are TRBV27 and TRBJ2-1, with a tentative D call TRBD2 (7 bases). V was pared by 5 bases and J by 7 bases, with 21 bases between. In germline, CDR1 is MNHEY, CDR2 SMNVEV (reference sequence). The CDR3 is made up of 16 amino acids. CDR3 protein: CASSRTVREGENEQFF. The CDR3 bases are TGTGCCAGCAGTCGAACGGTGAGGGAGGGGGAAAATGAGCAGTTCTTC.

The chain carries TRBV28 and TRBJ1-3; D perhaps matches TRBD1 (5 bases). The CDR3 length is 16 residues. V lost 5 bases and J lost 0, with 14 bases in between. Germline V CDR1 and CDR2: MDHEN, SYDVKM. CDR3 residues: CASSPWARGSGNTIYF. The CDR3 nucleotides are TGTGCCAGCAGTCCCTGGGCGAGGGGCTCTGGAAACACCATATATTTT.